The 4 T cell receptor beta chains reported below all come from one sample, sequenced in a study of blood T cells in healthy people across ages. PCR was performed a second time for roughly 7 to 12 cycles using a sample-barcoded 5' primer and a J-beta primer mix. In TCRdb, the 5' RACE reads were re-called with MiXCR into one record per CDR3 protein. The sample holds over 950,000 distinct CDR3 sequences, roughly half seen once. Source material: blood. The source of these receptors is a woman aged 55-75 years in good health.

This clonotype was found a few times. The chain is built from TRBV27 and TRBJ1-5; D gene ambiguous. Per the germline V gene, CDR1 is MNHEY and CDR2 is SMNVEV (reference sequence). This CDR3 is built from 14 residues. V lost 3 bases and J 3 bases, leaving 9 bases between the germline ends. The DNA for the CDR3 is TGTGCCAGCAGTTTGCGGGAAAACAATCAGCCCCAGCATTTT. Translated: CASSLRENNQPQHF.

DNA for the CDR3: TGCGCCAGCAGCTATACCGGGACAGGGGGCGATGAGCAGTTCTTC. Protein product: CASSYTGTGGDEQFF. The chain combines TRBV5-1 with TRBJ2-1; 12 positions agree with TRBD1. Trimming cost V 3 bases and J 8 bases; bases outside gene matches: 6. The CDR3 has 15 amino acids. CDR1 SGHRS and CDR2 YFSETQ come from the germline V gene.

The chain combines TRBV20-1 with TRBJ2-7; D is possibly TRBD1 (6 bases). Trimming took off 6 bases at V and 0 bases at J, with 15 bases between the two ends. This CDR3 spans 14 amino acids. CDR1 and CDR2 (germline): DFQATT, SNEGSKA (reference sequence). The CDR3 reads CSAPLGALSYEQYF. The CDR3 DNA reads TGCAGTGCCCCCCTGGGGGCGCTCTCCTACGAGCAGTACTTC.

The rearrangement joins TRBV4-3 to TRBJ2-2, with 7 bases lining up with TRBD2. From germline, CDR1 is LGHNA and CDR2 YSLEER. Trimming cost V 1 base and J 2 bases; bases outside gene matches: 16. This CDR3 has 20 amino acids. As DNA, the CDR3 is TGCGCCAGCAGCCAAGCGGGAGGCTGGGACCGGGTCCTAAACACCGGGGAGCTGTTTTTT. The encoded protein is CASSQAGGWDRVLNTGELFF.